The 8 T cell receptor beta chains reported below all come from one sample, sequenced in a study of T-cell memory formation after mild COVID-19. One entry per CDR3 protein results from TCRdb running MiXCR on the 5' RACE reads. The sample lists around 110,000 distinct CDR3 sequences; roughly 12% were seen once. Sequences were obtained from PBMCs or a T cell subset sorted from them (not recorded which). The source of these receptors is an adult woman who had mild COVID-19 (a few samples of this study predate the infection). Cell type and time point are not known.

There are a few counts of this clonotype. The chain couples TRBV12-3 or TRBV12-4 to TRBJ2-1; possible D gene TRBD2, 5 bases. This CDR3 is built from 11 residues. V shed 6 bases and J shed 11 bases, with 11 bases lying between them. The CDR3 nucleotides are TGTGCCAGCAGGGGAGCGGCCCAGCAGTTCTTC. Translating it yields CASRGAAQQFF.

The chain combines TRBV5-1 with TRBJ2-5, with 9 bases lining up with TRBD1. From germline, CDR1 is SGHRS and CDR2 YFSETQ. The CDR3 extends over 14 amino acids. The V and J ends lost 4 bases and 7 bases, in that order; junction bases with no gene match: 8. CDR3 nucleotides: TGCGCCAGCAGCCCGGGACAGGGCATTGGGACCCAGTACTTC. This translates into CASSPGQGIGTQYF. Variable domain in full (rest from reference TRBV5-1 and TRBJ2-5): KAGVTQTPRYLIKTRGQQVTLSCSPISGHRSVSWYQQTPGQGLQFLFEYFSETQRNKGNFPGRFSGRQFSNSRSEMNVSTLELGDSALYLCASSPGQGIGTQYFGPGTRLLVL.

This clonotype was observed a handful of times. The CDR3 DNA reads as TGCGCCAGCAGCTTGGTATACCTAGCGGGGGATTTCTCTGGGGCCAACGTCCTGACTTTC. Translation: CASSLVYLAGDFSGANVLTF. J is TRBJ2-6 and V is TRBV5-1; 10 bases line up with TRBD2. This CDR3 has 20 residues. V was clipped by 0 bases and J by 0 bases; unmatched bases: 9. Germline CDR1 is SGHRS and CDR2 is YFSETQ.

The rearrangement links TRBV29-1 to TRBJ2-2, with D perhaps matching TRBD1 (6 bases). The CDR3 runs 13 residues. V was shortened by 8 bases and J by 2 bases, with 12 bases between the two germline ends. The germline CDR1 and CDR2 sequences are SQVTM and ANQGSEA. The chain's CDR3 is CSLLDSNTGELFF. In DNA, the CDR3 is TGCAGCCTATTGGACAGTAACACCGGGGAGCTGTTTTTT.

This clonotype was seen a handful of times. The V and J genes are TRBV4-3 and TRBJ2-5; no firm D call. Germline CDR1 and CDR2: LGHNA and YSLEER. The V gene lost 3 bases and the J gene lost 4 bases, with 6 bases spanning the gap. The CDR3 has 12 amino acids. The CDR3 protein is CASSHRGETQYF. DNA for the CDR3: TGCGCCAGCAGCCACCGAGGAGAGACCCAGTACTTC.

This rearrangement joins TRBV9 to TRBJ1-1, with a possible D match to TRBD1 (5 bases). CDR3 length: 13 amino acids. V was clipped by 4 bases and J by 7 bases, with 14 bases between them. Looked up from germline, CDR1 is SGDLS and CDR2 is YYNGEE. The CDR3 here is CASSRTQGFEAFF. DNA for the CDR3: TGTGCCAGCAGCCGAACTCAGGGCTTTGAAGCTTTCTTT.

The rearrangement joins TRBV4-3 to TRBJ2-7, with TRBD1 as a possible D gene (5 bases). The germline CDR1 and CDR2 sequences are LGHNA and YSLEER. There are 15 residues in the CDR3. The V gene lost 0 bases and the J gene lost 2 bases, with 11 bases spanning the gap. The CDR3 region has the DNA TGCGCCAGCAGCCAAGACCGGACACCGGCCTACGAGCAGTACTTC. Residues: CASSQDRTPAYEQYF.

The V gene is TRBV6-6, the J gene TRBJ2-5, with unresolved D. V lost 8 bases, J lost 0 bases, and 13 bases lay in between. This CDR3 region has 14 residues. CDR1 MNHNY and CDR2 SVGAGI come from the germline V gene (reference sequence). CDR3 coding DNA: TGTGCCAGCCAATATCAGGCGTACCAAGAGACCCAGTACTTC. This translates into CASQYQAYQETQYF.